The present T cell receptor beta chain was sequenced within a study of T cells in Graves' hyperthyroidism and ophthalmopathy. RNA transcripts served as the template for amplifying TCR beta CDR3 regions. The TCR CDR3 first-round RT-PCR relied on the HTBI primer set. TCRdb itself ran the multiplex PCR reads through MiXCR, one entry per CDR3 protein. Of hundreds of thousands of distinct CDR3 sequences in the sample, 13% to 15% were seen once. The ends lost 2 bases at V and 1 base at J; junction bases unmatched: 0. There are 14 residues in the CDR3. Germline V gene sequence: CDR1 DFQATT, CDR2 SNEGSKA (reference sequence). Individuals with ophthalmopathy presented a Clinical Activity Score of at least 3, a NOSPECS grade of at least 4 and a duration under 3 months. Clinical symptoms, serum thyroxine and TRAb, thyroid ultrasound and orbital computed tomography were used for the diagnoses. This clonotype was seen at least ten times.

Sequenced: blood. The sequence came from a woman in her fifties or sixties with Graves' ophthalmopathy. The chain carries TRBV20-1 and TRBJ2-3, with TRBD2 identical over 10 bases. The CDR3 sequence: CSARLAGGTDTQYF. CDR3 nucleotides: TGCAGTGCTAGACTAGCGGGAGGCACAGATACGCAGTATTTT.